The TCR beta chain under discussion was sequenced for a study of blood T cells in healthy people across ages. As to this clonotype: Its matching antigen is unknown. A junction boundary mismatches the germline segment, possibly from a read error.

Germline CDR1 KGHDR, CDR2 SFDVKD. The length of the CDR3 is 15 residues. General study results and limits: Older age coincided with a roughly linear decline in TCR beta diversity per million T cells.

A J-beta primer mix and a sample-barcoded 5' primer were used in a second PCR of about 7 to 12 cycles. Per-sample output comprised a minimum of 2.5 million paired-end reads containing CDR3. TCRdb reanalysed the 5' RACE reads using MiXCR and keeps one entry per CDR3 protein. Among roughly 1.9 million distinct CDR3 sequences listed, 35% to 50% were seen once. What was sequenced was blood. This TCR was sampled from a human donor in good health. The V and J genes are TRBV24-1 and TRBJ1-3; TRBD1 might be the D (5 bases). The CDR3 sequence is CATVDSHISGNTVYF. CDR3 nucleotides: TGTGCCACCGTTGACAGCCATATCTCTGGAAACACCGTATATTTT.